Below are 32 T cell receptor beta chains sequenced from a single sample in a study of blood T cell repertoires in COVID-19. Profiled with immunoSEQ multiplex PCR; TCRdb holds only in-frame clones, not every one. The data contain 240,000 or so clones, approximately 91% of them singletons. Material: peripheral blood. The receptors were sampled from a woman aged 30 to 39 with acute or convalescent COVID-19.

The chain joins TRBV4-3 to TRBJ2-7; 9 nucleotides match TRBD2. CDR3 size: 17 residues. Germline CDR1 is LGHNA and CDR2 is YSLEER. The V segment lost 0 bases and the J segment 5 bases; nucleotides outside the gene matches: 11. The DNA for the CDR3 is TGCGCCAGCAGCCAAGATAGGTACGGCGGGAGGGGTGACGAGCAGTACTTC. Protein sequence: CASSQDRYGGRGDEQYF.

V and J are TRBV30 and TRBJ1-6; possible D gene TRBD1, 6 bases. Germline CDR1 GTSNPN, CDR2 SVGIG (reference sequence). The V end was cut by 6 bases, the J end by 0 bases, with 12 bases between. The CDR3 contains 15 residues. This CDR3 reads CACPRTVSYNSPLHF. In nucleotides, the CDR3 is TGTGCCTGCCCAAGGACAGTCTCCTATAATTCACCCCTCCACTTT.

The chain joins TRBV21-1 to TRBJ1-2; TRBD1 was called by the table and not checked on the DNA. TRBV21-1 is a pseudogene locus. CDR3 length: 14 residues. This CDR3 is CASSLHRGEDGYTF. The CDR3 DNA sequence: TGTGCCAGCAGCTTACACAGGGGAGAGGATGGCTACACCTTC.

This chain connects TRBV6-5 to TRBJ1-2; 7 bases fit TRBD1. V lost 6 bases and J lost 4; bases outside the gene matches: 5. Germline V gives CDR1 MNHEY, CDR2 SVGAGI. The length of the CDR3 is 13 residues. The DNA for the CDR3 is TGTGCCAGCAGGGACAGGAATTTCTATGGCTACACCTTC. Amino acids: CASRDRNFYGYTF.

The V gene is TRBV18, the J gene TRBJ1-2; D gene unclear. CDR1 is KGHSH and CDR2 is LQKENI in the germline V gene. The ends were cut back, 3 bases at V and 2 bases at J, with 10 bases in the middle. The CDR3 is 14 amino acids. This CDR3 reads CASSPRARNYGYTF. CDR3 bases: TGTGCCAGCTCACCCCGCGCCCGCAACTATGGCTACACCTTC.

This clone showed up just once. The chain links TRBV30 to TRBJ2-1; D possibly corresponds to TRBD2 (6 bases). Germline values: CDR1 GTSNPN, CDR2 SVGIG (reference sequence). The CDR3 runs to 16 residues. Trimming cost V 0 bases and J 1 base, with 13 bases left between them. As DNA, the CDR3 is TGTGCCTGGAGTGTGTCGGGAGCCCCTTCCTACAATGAGCAGTTCTTC. This sequence encodes CAWSVSGAPSYNEQFF.

The chain joins TRBV6-5 to TRBJ2-7; the D gene is possibly TRBD2 (5 bases). Germline-derived CDR1 and CDR2 are MNHEY and SVGAGI. V was clipped by 6 bases and J by 5 bases, with 17 bases between them. The CDR3 totals 14 residues. In nucleotides, the CDR3 is TGTGCCAGCAGGATGGGCCGCCTGGGAGACGAGCAGTACTTC. Residues: CASRMGRLGDEQYF.

The genes are TRBV29-1 and TRBJ1-4, with D possibly matching TRBD1 (5 bases). The CDR3 spans 14 residues. From germline, CDR1 is SQVTM and CDR2 ANQGSEA. The V end was cut by 6 bases, the J end by 1 base, with 12 bases between. The CDR3 DNA reads TGCAGCGTCAAAACTCAGGGAACTAATGAAAAACTGTTTTTT. Translating it yields CSVKTQGTNEKLFF.

The rearrangement uses TRBV25-1 and TRBJ1-4; no definite D call. The germline gives CDR1 MGHDK, CDR2 SYGVNS. The CDR3 is made up of 12 amino acids. V lost 2 bases, J lost 6 bases, and 4 bases lay in between. Here the CDR3 reads CASSEIYEKLFF. The CDR3 DNA reads TGTGCCAGCAGTGAAATATATGAAAAACTGTTTTTT.

This clone was counted at least ten times. This rearrangement joins TRBV6-6 to TRBJ1-1; unclear D gene. The length of the CDR3 is 13 residues. The V end was cut by 4 bases, the J end by 0 bases, with 6 bases between. CDR1 and CDR2 (germline): MNHNY, SVGAGI (reference sequence). CDR3 nucleotide sequence: TGTGCCAGCAGTTTCCCTATGAACACTGAAGCTTTCTTT. Protein sequence: CASSFPMNTEAFF.

The V gene is TRBV7-3, the J gene TRBJ2-1, with 7 bases aligning to TRBD2. Germline CDR1 reads SGHTA; CDR2 reads FQGTGA. The V gene end was trimmed by 5 bases and the J gene end by 0 bases; junction bases not matched to a gene: 7. The CDR3 spans 16 residues. The CDR3 reads CASSPFGRSSYNEQFF. DNA for the CDR3: TGTGCCAGCAGCCCCTTCGGGAGGTCCTCCTACAATGAGCAGTTCTTC.

The CDR3: CASSLYGTSKTYEQYF. The CDR3 nucleotides read TGTGCCAGCAGTCTATACGGGACTAGCAAAACCTACGAGCAGTACTTC. This rearrangement joins TRBV27 to TRBJ2-7; 9 bases align to TRBD2. This CDR3 is 16 amino acids long. CDR1 is MNHEY and CDR2 is SMNVEV in the germline V gene (reference sequence). V was clipped by 5 bases and J by 2 bases; unmatched bases: 10.

The chain combines TRBV4-1 with TRBJ1-1; TRBD1 matches at 9 bases. Germline CDR1 is MGHRA and CDR2 is YSYEKL. The CDR3 runs to 16 residues. J lost 13 bases, V lost 0 bases, and 15 bases had no gene match. The CDR3 bases are TGCGCCAGCAGCCAAGATTCGGGACAGGGCGGCACACGAGGTTTCTTT. It encodes CASSQDSGQGGTRGFF.

This clone was counted a single time. The chain recombines TRBV18 with TRBJ1-1, with 7 positions matching TRBD1. CDR3 length: 13 amino acids. Germline CDR1 is KGHSH and CDR2 is LQKENI. Trimming took 5 bases from V and 7 from J; bases not matched to a gene: 7. The CDR3 is CASSTKQGLEAFF. DNA for the CDR3: TGTGCCAGCTCAACGAAACAGGGGCTTGAAGCTTTCTTT.

The chain employs TRBV27 and TRBJ2-7; 9 nucleotides line up with TRBD1. CDR1 is MNHEY, CDR2 SMNVEV, per germline (reference sequence). This CDR3 contains 15 residues. V shed 3 bases, J shed 7 bases, and the junction held 10 bases outside the gene matches. Written as DNA, the CDR3 is TGTGCCAGCAGTTTTTCCGGGACAGGGACTTGGGAGCAGTACTTC. Translating it yields CASSFSGTGTWEQYF.

The chain couples TRBV7-2 to TRBJ2-1, with D unclear. V gave up 1 base and J gave up 6 bases, with 10 bases separating them. Germline values: CDR1 SGHTA, CDR2 FQGNSA. The CDR3 has 14 residues. The CDR3 reads CASSLDLNLNEQFF. For the CDR3, the DNA is TGTGCCAGCAGCTTAGACTTGAACCTCAATGAGCAGTTCTTC.

The chain uses TRBV10-3 and TRBJ2-7; the D gene is possibly TRBD2 (5 bases). Trimming cost V 6 bases and J 0 bases, with 18 bases left between them. The CDR3 totals 16 residues. Per germline, CDR1 ENHRY and CDR2 SYGVKD. The CDR3 sequence: CAIRQEPRGSSYEQYF. The CDR3 region has the DNA TGTGCCATCAGACAAGAGCCGCGTGGGAGCTCCTACGAGCAGTACTTC.

The chain combines TRBV29-1 with TRBJ1-5, with D possibly TRBD1 on 6 matching bases. In germline, CDR1 is SQVTM, CDR2 ANQGSEA. The CDR3 spans 14 residues. V was cut by 5 bases and J by 3 bases, with 14 bases left in between. CDR3 DNA sequence: TGCAGCGTTACTACAGGGTTGGACAATCAGCCCCAGCATTTT. Protein product: CSVTTGLDNQPQHF.

CDR3 bases: TGCGCCAGCAGAGGAGATAACACTGAAGCTTTCTTT. This codes for CASRGDNTEAFF. The rearrangement uses TRBV5-1 and TRBJ1-1; D gene uncertain. Trimming cost V 5 bases and J 2 bases, with 7 bases left between them. The CDR3 is made up of 12 amino acids. Germline V gives CDR1 SGHRS, CDR2 YFSETQ.

The chain links TRBV5-5 to TRBJ2-7, with D uncertain. Germline CDR1 SGHKS, CDR2 YYEKEE (reference sequence). This CDR3 has 12 amino acids. V was cut by 4 bases and J by 2 bases, with 7 bases left in between. The CDR3 loop reads CASSPPAYEQYF. CDR3 nucleotide sequence: TGTGCCAGCAGCCCTCCGGCCTACGAGCAGTACTTC.

This chain joins TRBV4-3 and TRBJ2-5; TRBD2 aligns across 7 bases. Per germline, CDR1 LGHNA and CDR2 YSLEER. J was trimmed by 4 bases and V by 0 bases; bases with no gene match: 8. The CDR3 contains 16 residues. Here the CDR3 reads CASSQDWAGVPETQYF. The CDR3 DNA sequence: TGCGCCAGCAGCCAAGATTGGGCGGGAGTGCCAGAGACCCAGTACTTC.

This clone was picked up one time. This sequence joins TRBV3-1 (or the pseudogene TRBV3-2) and TRBJ1-1; D is unclear. This CDR3 is 12 amino acids long. Germline V lookup: CDR1 LGHDT, CDR2 YNNKEL (reference sequence). V lost 8 bases, J lost 6 bases, and 13 bases lay in between. Written as DNA, the CDR3 is TGTGCCAGCGCCCCAGCGGGCCCTGAAGCTTTCTTT. It is translated as CASAPAGPEAFF.

This chain joins TRBV3-1 (or the pseudogene TRBV3-2) and TRBJ2-2, with a tentative D call TRBD1 (5 bases). CDR3 size: 16 residues. V was shortened by 0 bases and J by 2 bases, with 10 bases between the two germline ends. CDR1 and CDR2 (germline): LGHDT, YNNKEL (reference sequence). CDR3 nucleotides: TGTGCCAGCAGCCAAGAGAGAGGACATAACACCGGGGAGCTGTTTTTT. The encoded protein is CASSQERGHNTGELFF.

This clone was counted once. J is TRBJ1-1 and V is TRBV12-3 or TRBV12-4; D possibly corresponds to TRBD1 (5 bases). CDR3 length: 13 residues. Deletions cut 3 bases from V and 3 bases from J, with 8 bases between. The CDR3 here is CASSLQGDTEAFF. As DNA, the CDR3 is TGTGCCAGCAGTTTGCAGGGTGACACTGAAGCTTTCTTT.

The chain has TRBV5-5 and TRBJ2-7; 12 bases match TRBD2. CDR1 SGHKS and CDR2 YYEKEE come from the germline V gene (reference sequence). The CDR3 consists of 16 residues. Unmatched junction bases numbered 14, after V lost 4 bases and J lost 9 bases. The CDR3 region has the DNA TGTGCCAGCAGCGGAAGACTGACTAGCGGGAGAGATAGGCAGTACTTC. This encodes CASSGRLTSGRDRQYF.

J is TRBJ2-3 and V is TRBV5-4; weak D call: TRBD1 (6 bases). Between the trimmed V and J ends, which lost 1 base and 4 bases, there was a span of 13 bases. CDR3 length equals 15 residues. Germline V gene lookup returns CDR1 SGHNT and CDR2 YYREEE (reference sequence). CDR3 sequence (DNA): TGTGCCAGCAGCTTGACAACAGGGTGGGCAGATACGCAGTATTTT. Its protein is CASSLTTGWADTQYF.

The CDR3 nucleotides read TGTGCCAGCAGCTTATTCCCCGCAGATACGCAGTATTTT. Translating gives CASSLFPADTQYF. The V gene is TRBV11-3, the J gene TRBJ2-3; no definite D call. The length of the CDR3 is 13 residues. Deletions cut 2 bases from V and 4 bases from J, with 7 bases between. CDR1 and CDR2 (germline): SGHNT, YENEEA.

The chain carries TRBV5-1 and TRBJ1-4; 9 positions agree with TRBD1. V was pared by 0 bases and J by 7 bases, with 4 bases of the junction left unmatched. Germline CDR1 is SGHRS and CDR2 is YFSETQ. This CDR3 region has 15 residues. In nucleotides, the CDR3 is TGCGCCAGCAGCTTGGCCGGGACAGGGAGTGAAAAACTGTTTTTT. It translates to CASSLAGTGSEKLFF.

The chain carries TRBV19 and TRBJ2-7; 9 nucleotides agree with TRBD2. Germline V gene data show CDR1 as LNHDA and CDR2 as SQIVND (reference sequence). V shed 5 bases and J 3 bases; nucleotides not matched to a gene: 5. This CDR3 contains 14 residues. In DNA, the CDR3 is TGTGCCAGTAGTCTGAGCGGGAGGCACTACGAGCAGTACTTC. Protein sequence: CASSLSGRHYEQYF.

This chain links TRBV4-2 with TRBJ1-2, with 8 nucleotides matching TRBD1. This CDR3 is built from 15 residues. CDR1 and CDR2 (germline): LGHNA, YNFKEQ. V dropped 0 bases and J dropped 6; count of bases not matched to a gene: 6. The DNA for the CDR3 is TGTGCCAGCAGCCAAGATGGGAACAGGGGGAATGGCTACACCTTC. Protein product: CASSQDGNRGNGYTF.

This CDR3 is CASSLDRAELFF. CDR3 bases: TGTGCCAGCAGCTTAGACAGGGCGGAGCTGTTTTTT. The chain uses TRBV5-6 and TRBJ2-2; 7 bases match TRBD1. The V and J ends lost 2 bases and 10 bases, in that order; junction bases with no gene match: 2. The CDR3 sequence is 12 residues long. The germline V gene has CDR1 SGHDT and CDR2 YYEEEE.

V and J are TRBV6-1 and TRBJ2-7; 8 bases align to TRBD2. Germline CDR1 and CDR2: MNHNS and SASEGT. Losses at the gene ends were 8 bases for V and 3 bases for J; bases not matched to a gene: 9. The CDR3 loop spans 14 amino acids. For the CDR3, the DNA is TGTGCCAGCCGAGAAGCGGGAGTAAGCTACGAGCAGTACTTC. As protein: CASREAGVSYEQYF.